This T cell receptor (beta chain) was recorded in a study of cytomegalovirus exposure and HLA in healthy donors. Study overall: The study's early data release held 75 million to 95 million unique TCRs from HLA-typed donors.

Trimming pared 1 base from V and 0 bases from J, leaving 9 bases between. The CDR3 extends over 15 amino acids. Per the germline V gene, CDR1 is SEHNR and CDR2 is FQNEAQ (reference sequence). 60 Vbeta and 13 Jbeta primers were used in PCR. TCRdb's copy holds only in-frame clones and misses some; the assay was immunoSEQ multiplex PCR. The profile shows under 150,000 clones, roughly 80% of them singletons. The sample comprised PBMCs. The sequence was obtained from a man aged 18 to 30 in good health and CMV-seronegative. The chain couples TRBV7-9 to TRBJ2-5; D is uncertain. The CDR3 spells CASSLGQTNQETQYF. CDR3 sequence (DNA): TGTGCCAGCAGCTTAGGGCAGACAAACCAAGAGACCCAGTACTTC.